The clone carrying this TCR beta chain came up a few times. The antigen is not known. The sample is drawn from a study of T-cell memory formation after mild COVID-19. About the research overall: Largely, TCR clusters stayed within a single donor. Broader study findings: Later expanders leaned toward CD4+, whereas clones contracting from day 15 to 85 were balanced CD4/CD8. The finding that pre-infection memory included some responding clones suggested that cross-reactive memory joined.

TCRdb reprocessed the 5' RACE reads via MiXCR and lists one record per CDR3 protein. The sample yields more than 250,000 distinct CDR3 sequences, around 15% seen once. The CDR3 has 18 residues. V was trimmed by 4 bases and J by 1 base, leaving 20 bases between them. The germline CDR1 and CDR2 sequences are LGHDT and YNNKEL (reference sequence). This rearrangement joins TRBV3-1 to TRBJ2-1, with D perhaps being TRBD1 or TRBD2 (6 bases each). This TCR was sampled from a man younger than 35 who had mild COVID-19 (a few samples of this study predate the infection). Cell type and time point are not known. Sequenced sample: PBMCs or a T cell subset sorted from them (not recorded which). CDR3 sequence: CASSPDFLGGKSYNEQFF. The CDR3 DNA follows: TGTGCCAGCAGCCCGGATTTTTTAGGGGGGAAATCCTACAATGAGCAGTTCTTC.